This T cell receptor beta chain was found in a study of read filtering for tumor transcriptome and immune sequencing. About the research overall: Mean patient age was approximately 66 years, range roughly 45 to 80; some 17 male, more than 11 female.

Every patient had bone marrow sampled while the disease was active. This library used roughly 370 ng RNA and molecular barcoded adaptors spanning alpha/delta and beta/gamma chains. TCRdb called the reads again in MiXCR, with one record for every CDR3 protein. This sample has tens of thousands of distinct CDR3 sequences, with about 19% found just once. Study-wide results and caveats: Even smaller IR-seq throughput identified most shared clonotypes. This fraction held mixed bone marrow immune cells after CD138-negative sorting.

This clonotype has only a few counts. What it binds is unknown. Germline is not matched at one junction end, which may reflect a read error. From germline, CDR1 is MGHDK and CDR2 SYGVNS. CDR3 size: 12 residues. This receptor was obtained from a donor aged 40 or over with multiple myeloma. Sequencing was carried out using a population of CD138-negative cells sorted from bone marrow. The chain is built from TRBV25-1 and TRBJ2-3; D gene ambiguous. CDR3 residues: CATSASTDTQYF. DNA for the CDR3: TGTGCCACCAGTGCGAGCACAGATACGCAGTATTTT.